This T cell receptor beta chain was found in a study of early T cells in non-severe SARS-CoV-2 infection. CDR3 length: 16 residues. Per germline, CDR1 MNHEY and CDR2 SMNVEV (reference sequence). V was cut by 6 bases and J by 2 bases, with 20 bases left in between. Only a few counts were recorded for this clonotype. The TCR library protocol was used to attach unique molecular identifiers. These identifiers were attached to individual cDNA molecules. Each CDR3 protein gets one entry after TCRdb re-called the 5' RACE reads with MiXCR. The sample includes 65,000 to 80,000 distinct CDR3 sequences, approximately 13% of them seen just once.

The sample taken for sequencing was whole blood. This TCR came from an adult who was a healthcare worker with PCR-confirmed SARS-CoV-2 infection or an uninfected control (not recorded which). The chain carries TRBV27 and TRBJ2-7; D could derive from TRBD1 or TRBD2 (6 bases each). This CDR3 reads CASRSLIGGPAYEQYF. CDR3 sequence (DNA): TGTGCCAGCAGAAGCCTGATTGGGGGGCCTGCCTACGAGCAGTACTTC.